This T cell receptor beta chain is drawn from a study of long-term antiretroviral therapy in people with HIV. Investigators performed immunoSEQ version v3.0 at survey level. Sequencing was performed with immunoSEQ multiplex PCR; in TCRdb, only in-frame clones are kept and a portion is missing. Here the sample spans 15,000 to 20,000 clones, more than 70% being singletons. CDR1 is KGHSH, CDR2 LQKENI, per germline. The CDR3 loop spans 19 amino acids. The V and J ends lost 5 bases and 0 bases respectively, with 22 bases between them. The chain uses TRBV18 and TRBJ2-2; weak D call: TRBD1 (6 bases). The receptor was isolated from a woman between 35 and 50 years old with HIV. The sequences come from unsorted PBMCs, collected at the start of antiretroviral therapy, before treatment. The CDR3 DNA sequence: TGTGCCAGCTCAGGTCTCAAGTCGACAGGTCCCTCGAACACCGGGGAGCTGTTTTTT. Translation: CASSGLKSTGPSNTGELFF.